This TCR beta chain was sequenced in a study of monozygotic twins with inflammatory bowel disease. This CDR3 spans 13 amino acids. In regard to this clonotype: Its antigen remains unknown.

From whole blood, total RNA was isolated without any sorting of T cells. Study-level points and caveats: Repertoire similarity was not found to differ between concordant and discordant twins, possibly from limited power.

The cDNA of both the TCRalpha and TCRbeta chains was subjected to two nested PCRs of around 16 and 10 cycles. No DNA is given; TCRdb re-called the 5' RACE reads and lists each CDR3 protein once. There are roughly 160,000 distinct CDR3 sequences in the sample, with 2.4% held by the top ten. Sequences were obtained from blood. The chain uses TRBV12-3 or TRBV12-4 and TRBJ1-4; TCRdb selects TRBD1, and the lack of DNA leaves this call unchecked. This TCR was sampled from a human donor with ulcerative colitis or Crohn's disease, or a healthy co-twin of an affected twin (not recorded which). CDR3 protein: CASKMTGFEKLFF.